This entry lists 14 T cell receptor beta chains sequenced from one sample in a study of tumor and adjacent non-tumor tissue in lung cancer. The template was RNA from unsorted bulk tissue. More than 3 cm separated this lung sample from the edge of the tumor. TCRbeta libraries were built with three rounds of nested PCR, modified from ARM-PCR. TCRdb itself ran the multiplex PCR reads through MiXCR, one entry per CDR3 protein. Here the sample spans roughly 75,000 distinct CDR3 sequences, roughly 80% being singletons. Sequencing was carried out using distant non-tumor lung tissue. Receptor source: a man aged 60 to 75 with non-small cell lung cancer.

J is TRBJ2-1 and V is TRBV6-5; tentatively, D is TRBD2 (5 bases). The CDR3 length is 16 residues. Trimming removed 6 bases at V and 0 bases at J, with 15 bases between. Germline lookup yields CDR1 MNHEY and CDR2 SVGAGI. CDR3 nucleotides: TGTGCCAGCAGCCCCGGACGGGATAGCTCCTACAATGAGCAGTTCTTC. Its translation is CASSPGRDSSYNEQFF.

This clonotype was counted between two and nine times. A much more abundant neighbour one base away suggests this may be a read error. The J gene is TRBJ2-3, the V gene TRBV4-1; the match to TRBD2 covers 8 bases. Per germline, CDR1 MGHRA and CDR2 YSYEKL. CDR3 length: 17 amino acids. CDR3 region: CANSQPRASGGTDTQYF. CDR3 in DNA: TGCGCCAACAGCCAACCCCGGGCGTCGGGGGGGACAGATACGCAGTATTTT.

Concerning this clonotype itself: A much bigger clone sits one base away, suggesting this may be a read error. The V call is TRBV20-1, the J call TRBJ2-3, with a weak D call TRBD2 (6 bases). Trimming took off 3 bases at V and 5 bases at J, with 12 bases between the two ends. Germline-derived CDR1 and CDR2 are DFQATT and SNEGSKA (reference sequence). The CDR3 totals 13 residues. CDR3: CSASREARDTQYF. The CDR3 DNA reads TGCAGTGCTAGCAGGGAGGCCCGAGATACGCAGTATTTT.

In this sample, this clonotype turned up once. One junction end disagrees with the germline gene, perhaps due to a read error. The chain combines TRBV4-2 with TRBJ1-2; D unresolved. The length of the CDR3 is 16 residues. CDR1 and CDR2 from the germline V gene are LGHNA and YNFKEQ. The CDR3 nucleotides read TGTGCCAGCAGCCAGCAGCCCTCGGGCTCCAACTATGGTTACACCTTC. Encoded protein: CASSQQPSGSNYGYTF.

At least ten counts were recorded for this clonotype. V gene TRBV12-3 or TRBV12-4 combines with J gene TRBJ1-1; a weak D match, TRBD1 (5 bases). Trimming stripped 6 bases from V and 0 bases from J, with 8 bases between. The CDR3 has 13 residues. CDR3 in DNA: TGTGCCAGCAGCAGACAGTTGAACACTGAAGCTTTCTTT. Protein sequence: CASSRQLNTEAFF.

The DNA of the CDR3 is TGTGCCAGCAATTTAGTTCCAAAGGATAGGCCCTCTGGGGCCAACGTCCTGACTTTC. Residues: CASNLVPKDRPSGANVLTF. The rearrangement uses TRBV11-2 and TRBJ2-6, with D hard to call. Germline CDR1 SGHAT, CDR2 FQNNGV. Trimming removed 7 bases from V and 0 bases from J, with 22 bases in between. This CDR3 comprises 19 residues.

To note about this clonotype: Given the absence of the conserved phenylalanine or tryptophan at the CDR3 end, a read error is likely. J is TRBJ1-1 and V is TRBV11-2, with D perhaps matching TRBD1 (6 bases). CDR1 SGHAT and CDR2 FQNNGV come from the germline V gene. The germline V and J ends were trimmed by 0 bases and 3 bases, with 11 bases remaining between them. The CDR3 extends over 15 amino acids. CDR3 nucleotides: TGTGCCAGCAGCTTAGACCCAGGGGCTTACACTGAAGCTTTCCTT. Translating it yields CASSLDPGAYTEAFL.

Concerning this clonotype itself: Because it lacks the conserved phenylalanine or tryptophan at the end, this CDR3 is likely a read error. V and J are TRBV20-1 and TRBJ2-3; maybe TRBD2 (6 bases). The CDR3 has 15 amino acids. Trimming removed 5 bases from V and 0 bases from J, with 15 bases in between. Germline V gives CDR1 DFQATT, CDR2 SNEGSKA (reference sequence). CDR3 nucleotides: TGCAGTGCTGAGCCGCGGGACTCAAGCACAGATACGCAGTATCAT. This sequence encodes CSAEPRDSSTDTQYH.

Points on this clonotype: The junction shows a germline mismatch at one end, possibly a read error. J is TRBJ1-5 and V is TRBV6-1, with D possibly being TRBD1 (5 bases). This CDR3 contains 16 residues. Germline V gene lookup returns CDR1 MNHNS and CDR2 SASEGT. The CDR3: CANRPGGGYSNQPQHF. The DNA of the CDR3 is TGTGCCAATAGACCCGGCGGGGGGTATAGCAATCAGCCCCAACATTTT.

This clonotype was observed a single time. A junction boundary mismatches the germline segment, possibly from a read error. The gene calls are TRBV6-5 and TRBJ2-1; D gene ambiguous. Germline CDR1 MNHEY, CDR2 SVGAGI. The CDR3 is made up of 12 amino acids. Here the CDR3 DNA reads TGTGCCGGCAGTCGGGCGAACAATGAGCCGTTCTTC. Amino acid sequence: CAGSRANNEPFF.

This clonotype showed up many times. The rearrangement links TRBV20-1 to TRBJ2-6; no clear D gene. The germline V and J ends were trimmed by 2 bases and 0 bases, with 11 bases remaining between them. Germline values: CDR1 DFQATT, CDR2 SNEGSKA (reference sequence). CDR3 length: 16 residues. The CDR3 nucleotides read TGCAGTGCTAGACTAGGGCTCGGCTCTGGGGCCAACGTCCTGACTTTC. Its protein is CSARLGLGSGANVLTF.

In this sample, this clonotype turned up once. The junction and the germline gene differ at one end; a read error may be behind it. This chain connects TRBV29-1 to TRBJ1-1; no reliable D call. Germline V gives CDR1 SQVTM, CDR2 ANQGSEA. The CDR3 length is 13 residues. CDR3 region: CSVELPHYTDALF. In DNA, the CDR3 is TGCAGCGTTGAGCTACCGCATTACACTGATGCTCTCTTT.

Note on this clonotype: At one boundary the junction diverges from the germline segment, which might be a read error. The CDR3 is CASRPGDNTGVLFF. The CDR3 nucleotides are TGTGCTAGCCGTCCCGGAGACAACACCGGGGTGCTGTTTTTT. J is TRBJ2-2 and V is TRBV12-3 or TRBV12-4, with D tentatively TRBD2 (5 bases). There are 14 residues in the CDR3.

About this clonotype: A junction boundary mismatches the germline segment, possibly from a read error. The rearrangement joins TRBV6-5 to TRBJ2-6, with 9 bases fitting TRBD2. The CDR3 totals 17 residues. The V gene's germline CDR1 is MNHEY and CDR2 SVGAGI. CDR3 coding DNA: TGTGCCAGCAGCATAGCGGGAGCCAGTTCTGAGGCCAACGTCCTGACTTTC. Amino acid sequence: CASSIAGASSEANVLTF.